This TCR beta chain was captured by sequencing in a study of cytomegalovirus exposure and HLA in healthy donors. J gave up 4 bases and V 5 bases, and 4 bases lay outside the gene matches. The CDR3 is made up of 13 amino acids. Germline CDR1 reads MNHEY; CDR2 reads SMNVEV (reference sequence). This clone was observed a handful of times. Its antigen is unidentified. In the PCR, 60 Vbeta and 13 Jbeta primers were used. Measured with immunoSEQ multiplex PCR; TCRdb has only the in-frame clones, and not every one. The sample contains 100,000 to 150,000 clones, about 80% of which appear only once. Study results and limitations: A later analysis found that most CMV-associated TCR beta chains appeared HLA-restricted. Researchers catalogued over 150 TCR beta chains as cytomegalovirus-associated.

This clonotype was obtained from a man aged 25 to 40 in good health and CMV-seropositive. V usage is TRBV27 and J usage is TRBJ1-2; TRBD1 matches at 7 bases. The sample consisted of PBMCs. The CDR3 loop is CASSPDRLYGYTF. The CDR3 DNA reads TGTGCCAGCAGTCCGGACAGGCTCTATGGCTACACCTTC.